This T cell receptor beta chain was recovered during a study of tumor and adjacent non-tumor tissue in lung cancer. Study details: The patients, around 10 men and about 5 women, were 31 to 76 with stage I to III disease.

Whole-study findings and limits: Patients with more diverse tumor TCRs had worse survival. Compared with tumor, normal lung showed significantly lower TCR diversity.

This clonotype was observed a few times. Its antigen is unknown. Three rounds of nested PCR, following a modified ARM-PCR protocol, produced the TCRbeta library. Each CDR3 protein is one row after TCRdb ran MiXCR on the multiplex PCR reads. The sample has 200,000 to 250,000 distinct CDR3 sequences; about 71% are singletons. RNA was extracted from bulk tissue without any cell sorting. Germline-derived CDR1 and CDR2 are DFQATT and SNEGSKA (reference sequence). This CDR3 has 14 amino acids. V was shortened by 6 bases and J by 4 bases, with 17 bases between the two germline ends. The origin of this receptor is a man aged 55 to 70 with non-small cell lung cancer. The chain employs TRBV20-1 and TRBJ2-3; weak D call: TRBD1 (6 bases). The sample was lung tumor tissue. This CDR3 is CSAFPHGGPDTQYF. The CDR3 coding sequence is TGCAGTGCCTTCCCCCATGGGGGCCCAGATACGCAGTATTTT.